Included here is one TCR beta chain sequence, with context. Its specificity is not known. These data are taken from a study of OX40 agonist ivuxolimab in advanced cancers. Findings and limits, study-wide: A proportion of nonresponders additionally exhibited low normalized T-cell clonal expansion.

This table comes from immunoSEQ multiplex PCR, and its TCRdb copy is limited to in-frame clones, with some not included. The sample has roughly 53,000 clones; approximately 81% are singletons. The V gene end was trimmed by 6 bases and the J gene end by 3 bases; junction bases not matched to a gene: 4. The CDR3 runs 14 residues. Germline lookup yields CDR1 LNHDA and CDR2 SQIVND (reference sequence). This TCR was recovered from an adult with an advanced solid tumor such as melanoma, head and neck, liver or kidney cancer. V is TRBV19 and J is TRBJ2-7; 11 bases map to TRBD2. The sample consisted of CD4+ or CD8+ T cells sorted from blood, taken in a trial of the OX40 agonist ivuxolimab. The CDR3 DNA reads TGTGCCAGTAGCCAACTAGCGGGAGACTACGAGCAGTACTTC. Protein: CASSQLAGDYEQYF.